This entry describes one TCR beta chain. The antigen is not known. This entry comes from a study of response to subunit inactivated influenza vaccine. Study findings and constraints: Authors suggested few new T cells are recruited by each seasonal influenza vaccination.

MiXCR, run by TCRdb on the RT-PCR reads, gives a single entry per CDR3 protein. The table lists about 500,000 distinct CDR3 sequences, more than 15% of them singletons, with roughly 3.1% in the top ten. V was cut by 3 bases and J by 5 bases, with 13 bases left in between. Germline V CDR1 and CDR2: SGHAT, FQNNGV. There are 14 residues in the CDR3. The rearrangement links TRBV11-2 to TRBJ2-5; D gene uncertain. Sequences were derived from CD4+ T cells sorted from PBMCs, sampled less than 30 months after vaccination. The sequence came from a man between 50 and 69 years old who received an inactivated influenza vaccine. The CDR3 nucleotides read TGTGCCAGCAGCTTCCTCCCCCACGGGGAGACCCAGTACTTC. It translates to CASSFLPHGETQYF.